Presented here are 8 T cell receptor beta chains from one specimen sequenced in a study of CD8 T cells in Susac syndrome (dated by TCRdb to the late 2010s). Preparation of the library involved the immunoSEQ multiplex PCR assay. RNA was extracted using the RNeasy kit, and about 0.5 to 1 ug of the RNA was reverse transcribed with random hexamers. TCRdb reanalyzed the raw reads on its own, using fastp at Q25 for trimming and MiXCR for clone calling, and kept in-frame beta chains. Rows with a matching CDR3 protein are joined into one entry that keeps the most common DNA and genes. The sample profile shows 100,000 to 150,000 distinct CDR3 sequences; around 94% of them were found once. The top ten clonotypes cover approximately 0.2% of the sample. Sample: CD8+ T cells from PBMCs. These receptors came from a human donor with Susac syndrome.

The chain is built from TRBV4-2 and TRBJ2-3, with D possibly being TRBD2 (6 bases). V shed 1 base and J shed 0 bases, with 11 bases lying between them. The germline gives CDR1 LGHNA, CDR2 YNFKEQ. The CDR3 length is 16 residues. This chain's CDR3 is CASSQGPSGSTDTQYF. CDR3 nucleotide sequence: TGTGCCAGCAGCCAAGGGCCCAGCGGGAGCACAGATACGCAGTATTTT.

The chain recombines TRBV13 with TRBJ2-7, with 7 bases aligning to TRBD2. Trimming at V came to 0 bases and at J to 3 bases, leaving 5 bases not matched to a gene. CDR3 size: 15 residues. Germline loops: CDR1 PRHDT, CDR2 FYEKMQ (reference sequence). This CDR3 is CASSLGRGDGYEQYF. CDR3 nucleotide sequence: TGTGCCAGCAGCTTAGGACGGGGGGACGGCTACGAGCAGTACTTC. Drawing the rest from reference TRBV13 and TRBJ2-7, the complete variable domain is AAGVIQSPRHLIKEKRETATLKCYPIPRHDTVYWYQQGPGQDPQFLISFYEKMQSDKGSIPDRFSAQQFSDYHSELNMSSLELGDSALYFCASSLGRGDGYEQYFGPGTRLTVT.

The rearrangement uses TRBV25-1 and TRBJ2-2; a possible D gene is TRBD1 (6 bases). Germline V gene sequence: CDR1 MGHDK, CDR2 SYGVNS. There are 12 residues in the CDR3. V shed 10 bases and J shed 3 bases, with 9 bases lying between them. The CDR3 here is CATRTDTGELFF. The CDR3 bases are TGTGCCACCCGGACAGACACCGGGGAGCTGTTTTTT. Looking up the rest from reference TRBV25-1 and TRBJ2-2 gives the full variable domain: EADIYQTPRYLVIGTGKKITLECSQTMGHDKMYWYQQDPGMELHLIHYSYGVNSTEKGDLSSESTVSRIRTEHFPLTLESARPSHTSQYLCATRTDTGELFFGEGSRLTVL.

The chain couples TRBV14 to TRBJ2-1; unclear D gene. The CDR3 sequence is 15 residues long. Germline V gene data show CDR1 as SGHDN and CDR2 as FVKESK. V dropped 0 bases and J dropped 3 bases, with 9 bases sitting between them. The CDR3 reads CASSQEPGFYNEQFF. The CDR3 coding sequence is TGTGCCAGCAGCCAAGAACCCGGCTTCTACAATGAGCAGTTCTTC.

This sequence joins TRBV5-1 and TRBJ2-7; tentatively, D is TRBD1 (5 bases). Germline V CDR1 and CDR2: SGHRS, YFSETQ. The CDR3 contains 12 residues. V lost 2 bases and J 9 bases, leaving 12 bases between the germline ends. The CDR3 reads CASSFFIGVQYF. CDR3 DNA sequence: TGCGCCAGCAGCTTCTTCATAGGGGTGCAGTACTTC.

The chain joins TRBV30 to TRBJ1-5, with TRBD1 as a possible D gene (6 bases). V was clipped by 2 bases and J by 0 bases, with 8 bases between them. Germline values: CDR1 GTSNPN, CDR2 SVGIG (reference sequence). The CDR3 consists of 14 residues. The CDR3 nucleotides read TGTGCCTGGAGTAGAGGGGGTAGCAATCAGCCCCAGCATTTT. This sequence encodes CAWSRGGSNQPQHF.

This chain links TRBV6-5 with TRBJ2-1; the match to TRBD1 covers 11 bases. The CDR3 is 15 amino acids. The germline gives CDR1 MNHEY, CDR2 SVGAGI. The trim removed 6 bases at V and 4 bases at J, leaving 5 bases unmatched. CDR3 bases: TGTGCCAGCAGATTGGACAGGGGGCTTTACAATGAGCAGTTCTTC. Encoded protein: CASRLDRGLYNEQFF.

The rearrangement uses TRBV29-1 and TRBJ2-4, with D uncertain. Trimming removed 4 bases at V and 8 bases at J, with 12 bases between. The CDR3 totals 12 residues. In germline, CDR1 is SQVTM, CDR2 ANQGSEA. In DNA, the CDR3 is TGCAGCGTTGTTTCAGATCTGGACATTCAGTACTTC. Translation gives CSVVSDLDIQYF.